This T cell receptor (beta chain) was profiled in a study of post-analysis software for immune sequencing data. Study conclusions and caveats: TRBV5-6, TRBV5-1 and TRBV20-1 belonged to a set of roughly five TRBV segments that were more frequent in patients than controls. Compared with controls, patients showed significantly lower normalized Chao1 diversity.

In its sample, this clonotype was seen many times. What it binds is unknown. Unique molecular identifiers tagged the TCR beta cDNA libraries. TCRdb recomputed calls from the PCR reads with MiXCR, one row per CDR3 protein. In the table there are around 180,000 distinct CDR3 sequences, roughly 30% of which are singletons. The CDR3 spans 15 residues. The germline V gene has CDR1 SGHDT and CDR2 YYEEEE. V shed 3 bases, J shed 1 base, and the junction held 2 bases outside the gene matches. This chain links TRBV5-6 with TRBJ2-1; 9 bases agree with TRBD1. The source material was blood. The receptor was isolated from a girl aged 10-17 years with multiple sclerosis. CDR3 bases: TGTGCCAGCAGCTGGGGGACAGGGTCCTACAATGAGCAGTTCTTC. Translated: CASSWGTGSYNEQFF.